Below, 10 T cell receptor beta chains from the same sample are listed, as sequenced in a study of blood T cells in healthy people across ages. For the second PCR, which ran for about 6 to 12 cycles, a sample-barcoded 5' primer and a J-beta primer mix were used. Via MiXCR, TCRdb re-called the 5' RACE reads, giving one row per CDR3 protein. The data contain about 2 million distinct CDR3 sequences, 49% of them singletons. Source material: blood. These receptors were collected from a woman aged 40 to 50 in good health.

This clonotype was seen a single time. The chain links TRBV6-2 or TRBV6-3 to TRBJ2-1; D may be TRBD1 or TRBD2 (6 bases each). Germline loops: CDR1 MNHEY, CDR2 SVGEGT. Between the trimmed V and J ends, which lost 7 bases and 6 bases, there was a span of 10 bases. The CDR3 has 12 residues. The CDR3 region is CASIGGGNEQFF. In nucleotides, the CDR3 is TGTGCCAGCATCGGAGGGGGCAATGAGCAGTTCTTC.

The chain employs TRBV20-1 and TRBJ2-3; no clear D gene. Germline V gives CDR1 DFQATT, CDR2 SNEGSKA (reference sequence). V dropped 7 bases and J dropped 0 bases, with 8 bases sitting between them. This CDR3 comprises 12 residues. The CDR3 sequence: CSVSASTDTQYF. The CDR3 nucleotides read TGCAGTGTTTCGGCTAGCACAGATACGCAGTATTTT.

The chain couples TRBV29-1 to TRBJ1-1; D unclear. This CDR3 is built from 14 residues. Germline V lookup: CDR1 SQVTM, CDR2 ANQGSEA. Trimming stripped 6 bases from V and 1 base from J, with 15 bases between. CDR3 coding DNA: TGCAGCGTCGATCAGGCACCCGGGAACACTGAAGCTTTCTTT. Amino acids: CSVDQAPGNTEAFF.

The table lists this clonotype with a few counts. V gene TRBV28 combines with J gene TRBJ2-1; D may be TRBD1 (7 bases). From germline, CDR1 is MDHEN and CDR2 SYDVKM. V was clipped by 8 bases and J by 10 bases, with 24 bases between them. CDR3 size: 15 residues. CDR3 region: CASRSQGGRRREQFF. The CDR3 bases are TGTGCCAGCCGAAGTCAGGGGGGCCGAAGGAGGGAGCAGTTCTTC.

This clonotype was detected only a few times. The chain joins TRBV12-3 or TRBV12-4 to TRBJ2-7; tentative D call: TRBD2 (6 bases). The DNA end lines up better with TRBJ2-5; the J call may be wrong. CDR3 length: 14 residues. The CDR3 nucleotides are TGTGCCAGCAGTGCCCCGGGGGAGTGGGTGACCCAGTACTTC. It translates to CASSAPGEWVTQYF.

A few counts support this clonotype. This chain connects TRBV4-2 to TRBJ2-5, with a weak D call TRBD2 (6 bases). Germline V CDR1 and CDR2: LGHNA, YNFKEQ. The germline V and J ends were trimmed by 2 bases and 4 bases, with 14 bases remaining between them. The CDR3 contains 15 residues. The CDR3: CASSQLTGTLETQYF. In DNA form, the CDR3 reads TGTGCCAGCAGCCAACTGACCGGGACTTTAGAGACCCAGTACTTC.

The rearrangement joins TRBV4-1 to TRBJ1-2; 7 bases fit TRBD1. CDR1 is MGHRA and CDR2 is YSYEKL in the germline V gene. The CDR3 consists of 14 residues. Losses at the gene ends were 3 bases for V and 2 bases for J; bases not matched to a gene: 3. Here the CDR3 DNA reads TGCGCCAGCAGCCAGACAGGGTCCAACTATGGCTACACCTTC. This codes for CASSQTGSNYGYTF.

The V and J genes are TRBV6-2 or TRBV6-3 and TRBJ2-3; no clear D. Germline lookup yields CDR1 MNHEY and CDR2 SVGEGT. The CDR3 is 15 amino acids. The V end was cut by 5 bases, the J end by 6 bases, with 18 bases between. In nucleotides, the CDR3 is TGTGCCAGCAGTCCACGAACCCTGATGTCGGATACGCAGTATTTT. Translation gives CASSPRTLMSDTQYF.

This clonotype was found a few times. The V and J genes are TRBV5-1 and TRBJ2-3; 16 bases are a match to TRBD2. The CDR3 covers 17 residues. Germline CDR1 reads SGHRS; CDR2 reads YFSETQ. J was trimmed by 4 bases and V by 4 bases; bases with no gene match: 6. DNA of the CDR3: TGCGCCAGCAGCCAAAAGGGACTAGCGGGGGGGCCAGATACGCAGTATTTT. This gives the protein CASSQKGLAGGPDTQYF. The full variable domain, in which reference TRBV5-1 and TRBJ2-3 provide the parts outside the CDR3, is KAGVTQTPRYLIKTRGQQVTLSCSPISGHRSVSWYQQTPGQGLQFLFEYFSETQRNKGNFPGRFSGRQFSNSRSEMNVSTLELGDSALYLCASSQKGLAGGPDTQYFGPGTRLTVL.

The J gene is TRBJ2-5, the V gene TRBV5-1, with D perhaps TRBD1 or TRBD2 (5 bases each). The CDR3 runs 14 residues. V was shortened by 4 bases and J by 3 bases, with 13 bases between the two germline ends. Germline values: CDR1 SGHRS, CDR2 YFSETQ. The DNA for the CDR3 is TGCGCCAGCAGCCACCGGGGCAGGAAAGAGACCCAGTACTTC. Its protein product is CASSHRGRKETQYF.